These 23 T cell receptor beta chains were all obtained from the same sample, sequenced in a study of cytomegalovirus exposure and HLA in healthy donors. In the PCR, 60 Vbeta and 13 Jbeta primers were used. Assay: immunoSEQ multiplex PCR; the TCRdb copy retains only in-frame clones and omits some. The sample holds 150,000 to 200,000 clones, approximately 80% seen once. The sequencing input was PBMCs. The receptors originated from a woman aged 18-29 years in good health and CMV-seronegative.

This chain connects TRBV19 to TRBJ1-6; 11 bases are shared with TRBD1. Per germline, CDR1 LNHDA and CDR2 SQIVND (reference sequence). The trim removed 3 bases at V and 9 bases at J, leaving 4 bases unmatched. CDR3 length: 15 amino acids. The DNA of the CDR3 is TGTGCCAGTAGTATCACCGGGACAGGGGGTTCACCCCTCCACTTT. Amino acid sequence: CASSITGTGGSPLHF.

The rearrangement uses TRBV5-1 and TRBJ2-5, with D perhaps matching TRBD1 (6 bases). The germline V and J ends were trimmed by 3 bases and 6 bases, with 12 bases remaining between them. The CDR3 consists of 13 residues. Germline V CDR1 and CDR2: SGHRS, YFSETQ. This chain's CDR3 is CASSSPGVKTQYF. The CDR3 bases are TGCGCCAGCAGCTCCCCAGGGGTTAAGACCCAGTACTTC.

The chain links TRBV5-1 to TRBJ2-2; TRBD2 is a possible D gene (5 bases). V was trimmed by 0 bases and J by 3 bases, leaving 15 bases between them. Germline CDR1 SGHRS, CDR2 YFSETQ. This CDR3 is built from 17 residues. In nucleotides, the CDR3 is TGCGCCAGCAGCTTGGCCGTGTCTAGCCAAGACACCGGGGAGCTGTTTTTT. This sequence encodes CASSLAVSSQDTGELFF. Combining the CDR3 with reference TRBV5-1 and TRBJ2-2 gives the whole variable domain KAGVTQTPRYLIKTRGQQVTLSCSPISGHRSVSWYQQTPGQGLQFLFEYFSETQRNKGNFPGRFSGRQFSNSRSEMNVSTLELGDSALYLCASSLAVSSQDTGELFFGEGSRLTVL.

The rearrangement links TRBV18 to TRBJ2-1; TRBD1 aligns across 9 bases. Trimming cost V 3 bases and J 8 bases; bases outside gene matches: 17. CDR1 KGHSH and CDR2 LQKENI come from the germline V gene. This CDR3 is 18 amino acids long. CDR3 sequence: CASSPLVPGTGRKDEQFF. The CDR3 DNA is TGTGCCAGCTCACCCCTTGTTCCCGGGACAGGGCGCAAGGATGAGCAGTTCTTC.

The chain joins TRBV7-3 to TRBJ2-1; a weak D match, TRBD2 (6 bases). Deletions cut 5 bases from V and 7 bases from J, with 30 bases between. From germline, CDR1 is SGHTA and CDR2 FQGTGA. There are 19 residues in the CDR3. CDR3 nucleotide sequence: TGTGCCAGCAGCCCATCCTCCGGGGGTTGGGCGAGACCCCCGAATGAGCAGTTCTTC. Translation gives CASSPSSGGWARPPNEQFF.

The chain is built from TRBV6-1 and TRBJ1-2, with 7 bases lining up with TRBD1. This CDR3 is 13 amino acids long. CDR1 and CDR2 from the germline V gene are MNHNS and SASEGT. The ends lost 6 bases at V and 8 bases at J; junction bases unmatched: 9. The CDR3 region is CASSPIGGAGYTF. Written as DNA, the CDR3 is TGTGCCAGCAGCCCCATAGGGGGCGCCGGCTACACCTTC.

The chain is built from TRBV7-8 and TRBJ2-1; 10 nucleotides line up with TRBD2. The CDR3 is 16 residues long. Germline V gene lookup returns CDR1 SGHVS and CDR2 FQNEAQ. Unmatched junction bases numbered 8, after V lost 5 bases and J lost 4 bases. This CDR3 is CASSLGSGRAYNEQFF. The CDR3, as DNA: TGTGCCAGCAGCCTAGGAAGCGGGAGGGCGTACAATGAGCAGTTCTTC.

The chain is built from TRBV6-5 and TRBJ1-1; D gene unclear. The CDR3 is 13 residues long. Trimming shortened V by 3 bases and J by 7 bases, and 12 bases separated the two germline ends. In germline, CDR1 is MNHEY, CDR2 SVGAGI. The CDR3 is CASSYNTGYEAFF. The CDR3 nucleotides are TGTGCCAGCAGTTATAATACCGGGTATGAAGCTTTCTTT.

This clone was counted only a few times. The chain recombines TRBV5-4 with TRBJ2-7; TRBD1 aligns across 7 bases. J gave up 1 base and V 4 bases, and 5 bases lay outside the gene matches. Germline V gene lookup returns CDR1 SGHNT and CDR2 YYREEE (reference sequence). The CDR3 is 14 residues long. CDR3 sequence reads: CASSARQGSYEQYF. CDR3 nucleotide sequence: TGTGCCAGCAGCGCCCGACAGGGATCCTACGAGCAGTACTTC.

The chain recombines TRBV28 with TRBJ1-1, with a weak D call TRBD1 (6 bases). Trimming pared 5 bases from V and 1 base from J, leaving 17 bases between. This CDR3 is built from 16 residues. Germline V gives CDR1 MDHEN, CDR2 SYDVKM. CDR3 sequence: CASSIGGSRGNTEAFF. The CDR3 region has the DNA TGTGCCAGCAGTATAGGGGGATCAAGGGGGAACACTGAAGCTTTCTTT. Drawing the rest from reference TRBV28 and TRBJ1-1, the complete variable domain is DVKVTQSSRYLVKRTGEKVFLECVQDMDHENMFWYRQDPGLGLRLIYFSYDVKMKEKGDIPEGYSVSREKKERFSLILESASTNQTSMYLCASSIGGSRGNTEAFFGQGTRLTVV.

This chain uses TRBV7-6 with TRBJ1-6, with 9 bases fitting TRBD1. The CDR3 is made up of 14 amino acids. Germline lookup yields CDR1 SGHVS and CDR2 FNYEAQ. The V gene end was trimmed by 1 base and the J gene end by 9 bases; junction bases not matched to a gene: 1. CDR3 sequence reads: CASSLGTGASPLHF. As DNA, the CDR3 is TGTGCCAGCAGCTTAGGGACAGGGGCTTCACCCCTCCACTTT. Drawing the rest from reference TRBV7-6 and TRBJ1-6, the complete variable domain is GAGVSQSPRYKVTKRGQDVALRCDPISGHVSLYWYRQALGQGPEFLTYFNYEAQQDKSGLPNDRFSAERPEGSISTLTIQRTEQRDSAMYRCASSLGTGASPLHFGNGTRLTVT.

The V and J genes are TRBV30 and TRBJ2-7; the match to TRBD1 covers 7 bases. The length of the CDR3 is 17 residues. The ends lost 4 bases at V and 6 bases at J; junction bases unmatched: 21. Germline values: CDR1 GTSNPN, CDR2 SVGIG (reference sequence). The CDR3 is CAWTTGTALPAVGEQYF. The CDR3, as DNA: TGTGCCTGGACCACCGGGACAGCCTTACCCGCGGTGGGCGAGCAGTACTTC.

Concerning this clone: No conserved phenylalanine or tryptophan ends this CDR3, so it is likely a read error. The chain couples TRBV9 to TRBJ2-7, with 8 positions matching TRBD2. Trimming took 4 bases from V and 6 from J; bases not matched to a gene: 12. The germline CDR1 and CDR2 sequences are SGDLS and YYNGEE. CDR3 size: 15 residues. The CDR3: CASSPGLAVTREQYL. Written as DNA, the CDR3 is TGTGCCAGCAGCCCCGGACTAGCAGTAACTCGCGAGCAGTACCTC.

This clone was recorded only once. The CDR3 region is CASSLSQGIFSYEQYF. The CDR3 nucleotides are TGTGCCAGCAGCTTATCACAGGGCATTTTCTCCTACGAGCAGTACTTC. J is TRBJ2-7 and V is TRBV7-2; TRBD1 might be the D (6 bases). This CDR3 has 16 residues. V lost 2 bases, J lost 0 bases, and 14 bases lay in between. Per germline, CDR1 SGHTA and CDR2 FQGNSA.

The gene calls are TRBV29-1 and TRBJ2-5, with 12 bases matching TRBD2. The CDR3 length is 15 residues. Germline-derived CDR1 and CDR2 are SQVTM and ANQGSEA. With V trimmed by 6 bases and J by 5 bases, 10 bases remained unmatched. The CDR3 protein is CSVVLAGGGSETQYF. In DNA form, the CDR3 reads TGCAGCGTGGTACTAGCGGGAGGTGGGAGTGAGACCCAGTACTTC.

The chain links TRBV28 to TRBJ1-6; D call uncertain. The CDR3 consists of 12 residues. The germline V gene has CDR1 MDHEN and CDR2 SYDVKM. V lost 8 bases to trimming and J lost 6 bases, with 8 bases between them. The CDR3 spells CASRGPNSPLHF. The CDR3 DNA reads TGTGCCAGCCGAGGGCCTAATTCACCCCTCCACTTT.

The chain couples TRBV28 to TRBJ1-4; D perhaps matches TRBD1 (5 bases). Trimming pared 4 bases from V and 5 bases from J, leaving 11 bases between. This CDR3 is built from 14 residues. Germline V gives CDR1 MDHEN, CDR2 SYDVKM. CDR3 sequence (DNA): TGTGCCAGCAGTTCAGGGTTCCAAAATGAAAAACTGTTTTTT. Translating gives CASSSGFQNEKLFF.

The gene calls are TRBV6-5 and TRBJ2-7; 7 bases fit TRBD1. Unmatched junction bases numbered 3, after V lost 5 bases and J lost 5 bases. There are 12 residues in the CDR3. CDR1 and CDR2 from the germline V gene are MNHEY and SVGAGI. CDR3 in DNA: TGTGCCAGCAGTGAAGGGGGCCACGAGCAGTACTTC. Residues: CASSEGGHEQYF.

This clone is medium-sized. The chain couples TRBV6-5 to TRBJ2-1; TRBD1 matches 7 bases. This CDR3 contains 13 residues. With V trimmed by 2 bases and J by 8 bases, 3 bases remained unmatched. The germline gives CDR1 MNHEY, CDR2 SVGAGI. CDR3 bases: TGTGCCAGCAGTTACAGGGGGCCGTATGAGCAGTTCTTC. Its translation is CASSYRGPYEQFF.

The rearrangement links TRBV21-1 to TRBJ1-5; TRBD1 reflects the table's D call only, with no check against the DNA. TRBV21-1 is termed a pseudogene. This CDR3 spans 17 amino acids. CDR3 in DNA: TGTGCCAGCAGCAAAGCCGGGACAGTAATTAGCAATCAGCCCCAGCATTTT. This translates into CASSKAGTVISNQPQHF.

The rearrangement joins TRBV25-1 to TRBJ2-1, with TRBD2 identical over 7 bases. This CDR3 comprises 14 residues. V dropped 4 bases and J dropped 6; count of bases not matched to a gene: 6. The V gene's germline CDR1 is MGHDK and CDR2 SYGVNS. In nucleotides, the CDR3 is TGTGCCAGCAGTGGGGAGCGGGAATCCAATGAGCAGTTCTTC. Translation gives CASSGERESNEQFF.

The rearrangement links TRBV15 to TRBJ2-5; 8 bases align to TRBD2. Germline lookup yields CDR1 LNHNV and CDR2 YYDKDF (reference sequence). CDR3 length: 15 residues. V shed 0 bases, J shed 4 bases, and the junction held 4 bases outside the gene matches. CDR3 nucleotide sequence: TGTGCCACCAGCAGAGACACTAGCGGCTCAGAGACCCAGTACTTC. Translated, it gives CATSRDTSGSETQYF.

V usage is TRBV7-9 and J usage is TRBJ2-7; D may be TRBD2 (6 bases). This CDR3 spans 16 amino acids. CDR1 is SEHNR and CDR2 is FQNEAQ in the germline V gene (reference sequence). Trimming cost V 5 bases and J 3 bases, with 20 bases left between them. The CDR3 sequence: CASSMDLEEGYYEQYF. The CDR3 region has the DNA TGTGCCAGCAGCATGGACTTAGAGGAGGGCTACTACGAGCAGTACTTC.